This TCR beta chain comes out of a study of vaccination and CD4 T cells after COVID-19. As for the study in general: Cells were stimulated with overlapping spike peptide pools from SARS-CoV-2, HCoV-NL63, HCoV-OC43 and HCoV-229E.

The study sequenced cultured CD4+ T cell DNA using the Oncomine TCR Beta short-read assay. MiXCR, applied by TCRdb to the PCR reads, yields one record per CDR3 protein. The sample has under 30,000 distinct CDR3 sequences, under 55% seen once. Trimming took 7 bases from V and 2 from J; bases not matched to a gene: 4. Germline assignment: CDR1 DFQATT and CDR2 SNEGSKA (reference sequence). The CDR3 is made up of 12 amino acids. Study-level results: The median SARS-CoV-2-reactive clonotype number increased from 21 to 38, without statistical significance.

For this clonotype: Its specificity is not known.

The treatment is: roughly ten-day PBMC culture with coronavirus spike peptide pools or control peptides (ViraFEST assay). This sample comprised CD4+ T cells from blood, cultured in vitro, obtained before SARS-CoV-2 vaccination. The genes are TRBV20-1 and TRBJ2-7, with 8 positions matching TRBD1. The receptor was isolated from a human donor who received a COVID-19 vaccine. The CDR3 loop is CSGGTGTYEQYF. The CDR3 bases are TGCAGTGGCGGGACAGGCACCTACGAGCAGTACTTC.